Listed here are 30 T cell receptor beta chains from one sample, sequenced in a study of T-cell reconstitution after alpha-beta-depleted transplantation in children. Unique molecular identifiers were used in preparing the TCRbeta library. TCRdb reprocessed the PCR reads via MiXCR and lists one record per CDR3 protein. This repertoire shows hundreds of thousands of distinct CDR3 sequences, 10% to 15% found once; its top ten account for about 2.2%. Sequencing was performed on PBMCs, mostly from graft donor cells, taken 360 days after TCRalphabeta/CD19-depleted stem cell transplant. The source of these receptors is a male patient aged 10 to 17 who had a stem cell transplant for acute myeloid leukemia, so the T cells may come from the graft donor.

CDR3 amino acids: CASSLVAGRSSPLHF. The DNA for the CDR3 is TGTGCCAGCAGCTTAGTGGCAGGCCGGTCATCACCCCTCCACTTT. The gene calls are TRBV7-9 and TRBJ1-6; D is unresolved. Trimming took off 1 base at V and 10 bases at J, with 14 bases between the two ends. This CDR3 is 15 amino acids long. Germline loops: CDR1 SEHNR, CDR2 FQNEAQ (reference sequence).

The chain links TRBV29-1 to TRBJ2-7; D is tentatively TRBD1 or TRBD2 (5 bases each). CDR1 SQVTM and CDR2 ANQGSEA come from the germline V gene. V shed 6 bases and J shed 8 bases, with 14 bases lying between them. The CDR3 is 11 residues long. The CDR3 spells CSVQTRGKQYF. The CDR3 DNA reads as TGCAGCGTCCAAACCCGGGGCAAGCAGTACTTC.

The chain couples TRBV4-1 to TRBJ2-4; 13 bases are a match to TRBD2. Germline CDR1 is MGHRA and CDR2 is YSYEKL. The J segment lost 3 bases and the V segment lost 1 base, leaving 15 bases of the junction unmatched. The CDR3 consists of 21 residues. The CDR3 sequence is CASSQVVKRLAGGGGKNIQYF. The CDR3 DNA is TGCGCCAGCAGCCAAGTGGTTAAGAGACTAGCGGGAGGCGGCGGCAAAAACATTCAGTACTTC.

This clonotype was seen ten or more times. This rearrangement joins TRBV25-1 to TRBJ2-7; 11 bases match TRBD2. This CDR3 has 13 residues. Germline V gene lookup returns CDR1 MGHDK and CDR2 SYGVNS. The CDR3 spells CSSGTSGSYEQYF. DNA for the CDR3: TGTTCATCCGGGACTAGCGGCTCCTACGAGCAGTACTTC.

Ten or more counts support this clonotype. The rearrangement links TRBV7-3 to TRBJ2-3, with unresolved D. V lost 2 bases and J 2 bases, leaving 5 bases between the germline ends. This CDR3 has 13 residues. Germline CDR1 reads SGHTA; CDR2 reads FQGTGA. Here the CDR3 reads CASSLYPTDTQYF. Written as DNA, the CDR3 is TGTGCCAGCAGCTTATACCCCACAGATACGCAGTATTTT. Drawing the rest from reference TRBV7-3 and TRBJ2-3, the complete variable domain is GAGVSQTPSNKVTEKGKYVELRCDPISGHTALYWYRQSLGQGPEFLIYFQGTGAADDSGLPNDRFFAVRPEGSVSTLKIQRTERGDSAVYLCASSLYPTDTQYFGPGTRLTVL.

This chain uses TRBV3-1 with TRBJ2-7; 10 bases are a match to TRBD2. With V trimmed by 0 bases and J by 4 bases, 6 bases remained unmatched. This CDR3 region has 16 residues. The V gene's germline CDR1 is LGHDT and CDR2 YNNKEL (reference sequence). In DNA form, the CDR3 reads TGTGCCAGCAGCCAAGATTTTGCTAGCGGGAGTTACGAGCAGTACTTC. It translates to CASSQDFASGSYEQYF.

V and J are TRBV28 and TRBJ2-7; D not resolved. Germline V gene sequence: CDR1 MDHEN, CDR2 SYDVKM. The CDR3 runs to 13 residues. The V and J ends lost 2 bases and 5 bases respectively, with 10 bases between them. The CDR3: CASSLVTPDEQYF. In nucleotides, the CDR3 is TGTGCCAGCAGTTTAGTGACCCCGGACGAGCAGTACTTC.

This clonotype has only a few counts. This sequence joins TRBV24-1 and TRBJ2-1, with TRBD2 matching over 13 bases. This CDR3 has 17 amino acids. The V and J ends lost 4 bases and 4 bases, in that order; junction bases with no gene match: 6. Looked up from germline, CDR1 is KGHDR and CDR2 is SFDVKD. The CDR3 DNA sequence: TGTGCCACCAGTGAATTAGGGACTAGCGGGATTTACAATGAGCAGTTCTTC. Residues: CATSELGTSGIYNEQFF.

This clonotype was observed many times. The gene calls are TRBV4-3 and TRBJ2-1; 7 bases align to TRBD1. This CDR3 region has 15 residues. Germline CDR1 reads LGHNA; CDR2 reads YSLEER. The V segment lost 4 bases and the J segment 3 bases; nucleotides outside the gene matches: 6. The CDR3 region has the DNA TGCGCCAGCAGCCTGGGGGACAGAGACTACAATGAGCAGTTCTTC. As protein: CASSLGDRDYNEQFF.

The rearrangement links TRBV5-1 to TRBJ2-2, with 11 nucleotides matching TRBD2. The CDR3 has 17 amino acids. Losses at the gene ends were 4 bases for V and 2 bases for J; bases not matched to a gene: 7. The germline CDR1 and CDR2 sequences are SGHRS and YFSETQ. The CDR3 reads CASSQRTSGLNTGELFF. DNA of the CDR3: TGCGCCAGCAGCCAAAGGACTAGCGGGCTCAACACCGGGGAGCTGTTTTTT.

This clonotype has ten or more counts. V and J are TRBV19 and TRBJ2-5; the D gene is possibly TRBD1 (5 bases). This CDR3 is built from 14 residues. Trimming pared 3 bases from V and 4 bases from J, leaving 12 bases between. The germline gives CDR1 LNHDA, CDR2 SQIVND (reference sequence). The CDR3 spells CASSIVPQGETQYF. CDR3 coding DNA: TGTGCCAGTAGTATCGTTCCCCAGGGAGAGACCCAGTACTTC.

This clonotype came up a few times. DNA for the CDR3: TGTGCCAGCAGCTTTTTCACAGGGGGAATAGAGACCCAGTACTTC. Translation gives CASSFFTGGIETQYF. This chain joins TRBV7-9 and TRBJ2-5; the match to TRBD1 covers 8 bases. The junction had 7 bases not matched to a gene; V was cut back by 3 bases and J by 4 bases. Germline V gene data show CDR1 as SEHNR and CDR2 as FQNEAQ (reference sequence). The CDR3 consists of 15 residues.

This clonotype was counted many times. CDR3 DNA sequence: TGCGCCAGCAGCTTTTTCGACAGGGGTATGAATGAGCAGTTCTTC. Translating gives CASSFFDRGMNEQFF. J is TRBJ2-1 and V is TRBV5-1; 8 nucleotides agree with TRBD1. Germline values: CDR1 SGHRS, CDR2 YFSETQ. The CDR3 covers 15 residues. V shed 2 bases and J 7 bases; nucleotides not matched to a gene: 8.

The CDR3 DNA sequence: TGTGCCAGCAGCTCTGTAGGACTAGCGGGAGAAAGGCAGTACTTC. This encodes CASSSVGLAGERQYF. The chain has TRBV7-2 and TRBJ2-7; 13 bases fit TRBD2. V trimming: 4 bases; J trimming: 9 bases; junction bases outside the gene matches: 9. This CDR3 has 15 amino acids. Germline V gives CDR1 SGHTA, CDR2 FQGNSA.

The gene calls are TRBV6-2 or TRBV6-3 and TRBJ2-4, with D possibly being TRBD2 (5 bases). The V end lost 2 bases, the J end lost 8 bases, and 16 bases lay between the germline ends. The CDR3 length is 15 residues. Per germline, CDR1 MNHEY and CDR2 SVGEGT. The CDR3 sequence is CASSYDVARADIQYF. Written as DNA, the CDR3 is TGTGCCAGCAGTTACGACGTAGCGAGAGCAGACATTCAGTACTTC.

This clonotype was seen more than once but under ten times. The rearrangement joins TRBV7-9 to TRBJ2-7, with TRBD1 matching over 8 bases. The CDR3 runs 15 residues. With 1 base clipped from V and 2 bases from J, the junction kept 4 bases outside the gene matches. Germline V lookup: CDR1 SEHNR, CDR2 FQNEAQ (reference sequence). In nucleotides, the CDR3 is TGTGCCAGCAGCTTAGGAGGGACAGGTACCTACGAGCAGTACTTC. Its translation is CASSLGGTGTYEQYF.

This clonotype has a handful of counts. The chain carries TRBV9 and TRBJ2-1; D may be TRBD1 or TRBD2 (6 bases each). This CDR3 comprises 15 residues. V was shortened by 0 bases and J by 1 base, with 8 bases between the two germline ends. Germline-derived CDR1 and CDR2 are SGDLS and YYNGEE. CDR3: CASSVVGGSYNEQFF. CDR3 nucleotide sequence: TGTGCCAGCAGCGTAGTAGGGGGGTCCTACAATGAGCAGTTCTTC.

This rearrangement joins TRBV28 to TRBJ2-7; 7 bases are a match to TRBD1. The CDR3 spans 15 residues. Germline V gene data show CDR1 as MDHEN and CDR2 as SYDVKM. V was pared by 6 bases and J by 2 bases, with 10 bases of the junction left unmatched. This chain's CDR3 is CASRSTGTDTYEQYF. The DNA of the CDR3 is TGTGCCAGCAGGTCTACCGGGACAGACACCTACGAGCAGTACTTC.

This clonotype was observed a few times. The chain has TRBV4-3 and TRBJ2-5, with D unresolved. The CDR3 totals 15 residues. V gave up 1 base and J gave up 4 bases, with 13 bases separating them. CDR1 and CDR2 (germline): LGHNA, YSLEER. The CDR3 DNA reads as TGCGCCAGCAGCCAAGGCCGCTCCGGACGAGAGACCCAGTACTTC. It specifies CASSQGRSGRETQYF.

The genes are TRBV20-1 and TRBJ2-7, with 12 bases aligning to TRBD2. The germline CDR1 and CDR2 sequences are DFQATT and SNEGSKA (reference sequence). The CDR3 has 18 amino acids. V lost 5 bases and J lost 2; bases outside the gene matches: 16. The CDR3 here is CSAQGRTSGMKVPYEQYF. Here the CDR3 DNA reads TGCAGTGCTCAAGGACGGACTAGCGGGATGAAGGTTCCCTACGAGCAGTACTTC.

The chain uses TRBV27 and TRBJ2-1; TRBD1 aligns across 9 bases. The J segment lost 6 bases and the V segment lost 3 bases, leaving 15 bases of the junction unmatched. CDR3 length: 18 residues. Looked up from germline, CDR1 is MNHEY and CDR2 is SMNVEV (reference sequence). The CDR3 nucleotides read TGTGCCAGCAGTTTGACCCCTCTGGGGGACAGGGCCGGCAATGAGCAGTTCTTC. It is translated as CASSLTPLGDRAGNEQFF.

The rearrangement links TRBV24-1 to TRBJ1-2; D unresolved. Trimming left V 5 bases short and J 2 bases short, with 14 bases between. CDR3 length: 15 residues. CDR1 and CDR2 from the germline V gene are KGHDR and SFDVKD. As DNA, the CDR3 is TGTGCCACCAGTGGTTACAGAGGCGGAAACTATGGCTACACCTTC. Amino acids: CATSGYRGGNYGYTF.

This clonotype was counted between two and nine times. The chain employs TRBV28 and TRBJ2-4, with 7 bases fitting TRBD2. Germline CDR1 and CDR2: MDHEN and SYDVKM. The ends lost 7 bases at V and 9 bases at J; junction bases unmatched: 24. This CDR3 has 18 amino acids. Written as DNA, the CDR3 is TGTGCCAGCAATGGCGGGGGACGTTTAGCGCTTTTAGCCTCCATTCAGTACTTC. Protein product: CASNGGGRLALLASIQYF.

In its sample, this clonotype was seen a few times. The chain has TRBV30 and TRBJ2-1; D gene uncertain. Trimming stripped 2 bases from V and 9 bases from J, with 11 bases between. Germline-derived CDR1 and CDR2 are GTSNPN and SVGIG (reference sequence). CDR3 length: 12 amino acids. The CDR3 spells CAWSQPAVEQFF. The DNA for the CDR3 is TGTGCCTGGAGTCAACCAGCAGTTGAGCAGTTCTTC.

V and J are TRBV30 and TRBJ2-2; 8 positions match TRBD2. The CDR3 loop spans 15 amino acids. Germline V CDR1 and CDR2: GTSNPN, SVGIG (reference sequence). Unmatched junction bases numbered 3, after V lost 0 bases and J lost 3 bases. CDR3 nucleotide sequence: TGTGCCTGGAGTGTAAGCGGGAGACACACCGGGGAGCTGTTTTTT. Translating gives CAWSVSGRHTGELFF.

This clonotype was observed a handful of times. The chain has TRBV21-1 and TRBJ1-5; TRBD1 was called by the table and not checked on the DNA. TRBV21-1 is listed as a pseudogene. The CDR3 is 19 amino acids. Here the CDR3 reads CASSNRRDLGDRDQQPQHF. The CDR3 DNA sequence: TGTGCCAGCAGCAATCGAAGAGACCTGGGGGACAGGGACCAGCAGCCCCAGCATTTT.

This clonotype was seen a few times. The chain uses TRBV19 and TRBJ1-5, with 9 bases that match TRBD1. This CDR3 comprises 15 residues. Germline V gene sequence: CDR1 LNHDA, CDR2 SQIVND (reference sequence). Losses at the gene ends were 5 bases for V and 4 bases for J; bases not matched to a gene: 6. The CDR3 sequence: CASSLYRGLNQPQHF. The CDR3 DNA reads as TGTGCCAGTAGTCTCTACAGGGGGCTAAATCAGCCCCAGCATTTT.

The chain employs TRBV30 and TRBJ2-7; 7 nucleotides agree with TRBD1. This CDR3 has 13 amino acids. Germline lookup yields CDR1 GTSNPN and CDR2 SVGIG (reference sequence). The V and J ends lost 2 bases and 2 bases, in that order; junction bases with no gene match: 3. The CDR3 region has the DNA TGTGCCTGGAGTAATGGACAGGCCTACGAGCAGTACTTC. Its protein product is CAWSNGQAYEQYF.

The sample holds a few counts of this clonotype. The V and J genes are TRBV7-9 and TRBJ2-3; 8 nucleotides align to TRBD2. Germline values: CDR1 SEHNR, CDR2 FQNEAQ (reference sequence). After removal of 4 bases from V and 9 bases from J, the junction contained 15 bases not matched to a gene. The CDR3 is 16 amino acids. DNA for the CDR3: TGTGCCAGCAGCTCGCCGGGGACTAGTGGAGTGGGAACGCAGTATTTT. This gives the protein CASSSPGTSGVGTQYF.

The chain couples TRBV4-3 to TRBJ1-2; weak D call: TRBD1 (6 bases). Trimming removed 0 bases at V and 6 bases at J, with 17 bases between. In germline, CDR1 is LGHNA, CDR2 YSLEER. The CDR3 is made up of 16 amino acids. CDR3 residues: CASSQEGTGKLNGYTF. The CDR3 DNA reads TGCGCCAGCAGCCAAGAAGGCACAGGGAAACTGAATGGCTACACCTTC.